A single TCR beta chain is shown here with its context. This record comes from a study of blood T cell repertoires in COVID-19. V was pared by 2 bases and J by 8 bases, with 3 bases of the junction left unmatched. Germline CDR1 is SGHRS and CDR2 is YFSETQ. The CDR3 extends over 14 amino acids. Profiled with immunoSEQ multiplex PCR; TCRdb holds only in-frame clones, not every one. Here the sample spans around 270,000 clones, roughly 84% being singletons. This chain joins TRBV5-1 and TRBJ1-4, with TRBD1 matching over 10 bases. The sample consisted of peripheral blood. The receptor comes from a woman aged 40 to 50 who had recovered from COVID-19. CDR3 residues: CASSFGTGEEKLFF. The CDR3 DNA follows: TGCGCCAGCAGCTTCGGGACAGGGGAAGAAAAACTGTTTTTT.